This T cell receptor beta chain was recorded in a study of technical replicates of blood from a few donors. The V end was cut by 7 bases, the J end by 3 bases, with 16 bases between. The CDR3 spans 14 residues. Germline CDR1 MNHEY, CDR2 SVGAGI. Here immunoSEQ multiplex PCR was the method, and the copy in TCRdb shows in-frame clones only, minus some. Among under 55,000 clones listed, 95% to 97% were seen once. This chain joins TRBV6-5 and TRBJ2-7, with a weak D call TRBD2 (5 bases). Input material: T cells isolated from PBMCs. This receptor was obtained from a human donor in good health. CDR3 residues: CASKTGTSYYEQYF. CDR3 nucleotides: TGTGCCAGCAAGACGGGAACGTCCTACTACGAGCAGTACTTC.